This T cell receptor beta chain was sequenced for a study of CD8 T cells in ankylosing spondylitis. The TCR beta libraries were generated through quantitative 5'-RACE incorporating molecular barcodes. TCRdb fed the 5' RACE reads into MiXCR, producing one record per CDR3 protein. The profile shows more than 300,000 distinct CDR3 sequences, roughly 8% of them singletons. This CDR3 has 15 residues. Germline CDR1 reads DFQATT; CDR2 reads SNEGSKA (reference sequence). Losses at the gene ends were 5 bases for V and 5 bases for J; bases not matched to a gene: 8. This clonotype was picked up many times. Its specificity is unknown. Study-wide results and caveats: From matched ankylosing spondylitis synovial fluid, disease-linked clones were reportedly recovered at significantly enriched levels. Prior work had noted some motif variants in reactive arthritis blood and synovial fluid. A TCR beta motif of eight highly homologous variants appeared characteristic of ankylosing spondylitis blood.

The J gene is TRBJ2-1, the V gene TRBV20-1, with TRBD2 matching 11 bases. The sample consisted of blood, either unsorted or a sorted T cell fraction (not recorded which). The origin of this receptor is a male donor with ankylosing spondylitis. The CDR3 sequence: CSAGPGTSGNNEQFF. The CDR3 bases are TGCAGTGCTGGACCCGGGACTAGCGGAAACAATGAGCAGTTCTTC.